This T cell receptor beta chain derives from a study of CD4 T cells in relation to SARS-CoV-2 and coronaviruses. As for the study in general: After roughly ten days of antigen culture, PBMC TCR beta CDR3s were sequenced. Negative control cultures got HIV-1 Nef peptides or no peptide. Study-level results: The cross-reactivity analysis covered only spike protein, not other viral proteins.

The unexposed donors gave CD4+ T cells in about 2011-2019, prior to COVID-19. CD4+ T cells were isolated from the cells after around eleven days of culture. Using immunoSEQ multiplex PCR, the repertoire was profiled, and TCRdb retains in-frame clones only, with some absent. Seen here are about 12,000 clones, about 72% observed once, and the top ten hold roughly 13%. V was cut by 5 bases and J by 1 base, with 15 bases left in between. Germline CDR1 reads LNHDA; CDR2 reads SQIVND (reference sequence). The CDR3 loop spans 15 amino acids. About this clone itself: Its target is not known.

The receptor comes from a human donor in good health. This rearrangement joins TRBV19 to TRBJ2-7; the D gene could be TRBD1 or TRBD2 (6 bases each). The sequencing sample was made of CD4+ T cells from PBMCs, cultured in vitro. The chain's CDR3 is CASSPQGTFSYEQYF. The CDR3 DNA reads TGTGCCAGTAGTCCCCAGGGGACTTTTTCCTACGAGCAGTACTTC. The entire variable domain, with the rest obtained from reference TRBV19 and TRBJ2-7, is as follows: DGGITQSPKYLFRKEGQNVTLSCEQNLNHDAMYWYRQDPGQGLRLIYYSQIVNDFQKGDIAEGYSVSREKKESFPLTVTSAQKNPTAFYLCASSPQGTFSYEQYFGPGTRLTVT.